Detailed here is one T cell receptor beta chain. Its matching antigen is unknown. In the PCR, 60 Vbeta and 13 Jbeta primers were used. The data were produced by immunoSEQ multiplex PCR, yet TCRdb's version contains in-frame clones alone and is incomplete. This sample has tens of thousands of clones, with around 80% found just once. The sample comes from a study of cytomegalovirus exposure and HLA in healthy donors. Study conclusions and caveats: Researchers catalogued about 160 TCR beta chains as cytomegalovirus-associated. Previous analysis showed most TCR beta V segments were productive about 90% or about 30% of the time.

The V gene end was trimmed by 11 bases and the J gene end by 0 bases; junction bases not matched to a gene: 10. The germline V gene has CDR1 MNHNY and CDR2 SVGAGI (reference sequence). This CDR3 has 16 residues. The sequence was collected from a woman aged 45-59 years in good health and CMV-seropositive. The V gene is TRBV6-6, the J gene TRBJ2-6, with 7 bases matching TRBD2. The material sequenced was PBMCs. As DNA, the CDR3 is TGTGCCTCCTCTAGCGGCTCCAGCTCTGGGGCCAACGTCCTGACTTTC. As protein: CASSSGSSSGANVLTF.